The clone carrying this TCR beta chain was seen at least ten times. Its target is not known. The data were obtained in a study of T cells in Graves' hyperthyroidism and ophthalmopathy. Study context: The initial diagnosis was the point when peripheral blood was collected, ahead of any treatment. Study conclusions and caveats: Ophthalmopathy was separated from stable hyperthyroidism by a 13 V-J model.

Germline V gene data show CDR1 as LGHDT and CDR2 as YNNKEL (reference sequence). The trim removed 5 bases at V and 4 bases at J, leaving 10 bases unmatched. This CDR3 comprises 16 residues. For the diagnoses, clinical symptoms, serum thyroxine and TRAb, thyroid ultrasound and orbital computed tomography were used. Blood was obtained at the first hyperthyroidism diagnosis, which preceded any ophthalmopathy symptoms. From RNA transcripts, TCR beta CDR3 regions were amplified. With the HTBI primer set, the TCR CDR3 went through a first round of RT-PCR. TCRdb re-called the multiplex PCR reads with MiXCR, one entry per CDR3 protein. The sample lists approximately 620,000 distinct CDR3 sequences, around 13% occurring once.

This rearrangement joins TRBV3-1 to TRBJ1-1, with TRBD1 identical over 10 bases. This clonotype was sampled from a woman in her twenties or thirties with Graves' hyperthyroidism that later progressed to Graves' ophthalmopathy. The material sequenced was blood. DNA for the CDR3: TGTGCCAGCAGCGCTCGGGACAGGGGATACCGCACTGAAGCTTTCTTT. It is translated as CASSARDRGYRTEAFF.